Sequencing of this TCR beta chain was carried out in a study of T cells in Graves' hyperthyroidism and ophthalmopathy. Study-wide background: Blood from the periphery was taken at initial diagnosis, before any treatment.

This clonotype was counted only a few times. The target antigen is unknown. Study-level findings and limits: A model built on 13 V-J features separated ophthalmopathy from stable hyperthyroidism. Expanded thyroid clonotypes (above 0.001) were mostly also found in blood.

Trimming took off 7 bases at V and 9 bases at J, with 16 bases between the two ends. The CDR3 runs to 13 residues. Germline CDR1 and CDR2: MNHNS and SASEGT. RNA transcripts served as the template for amplifying TCR beta CDR3 regions. The HTBI primer set drove a first-round RT-PCR of the TCR CDR3. TCRdb recomputed calls from the multiplex PCR reads with MiXCR, one row per CDR3 protein. The top ten clones hold over 45% of a sample with 300,000 or so distinct CDR3 sequences, approximately 17% of them seen once. The PBMCs had their origin in around 9.1 ml of fresh peripheral blood. Sample: blood. J is TRBJ1-3 and V is TRBV6-1; the D gene is possibly TRBD1 (5 bases). The clonotype was recovered from a woman aged 60 to 75 with Graves' ophthalmopathy. The CDR3 loop reads CASTPWGDRTIYF. CDR3 DNA sequence: TGTGCCAGCACCCCTTGGGGGGACCGCACCATATATTTT.